These T cell receptor beta chains were read from a single sample in a study of blood T cells in healthy people across ages. TCRdb independently ran MiXCR on the 5' RACE reads; one entry per CDR3 protein. The table records 700,000 to 900,000 distinct CDR3 sequences, roughly 50% of them present only once. Material: blood. These receptor sequences come from a man older than 75 in good health. Each CDR3 is given with its conserved first and last residue. The D gene is left open where the match is weak. Some rows have no size entry. The others give once, few or many, or a class for an expanded clone.

size	D	length	V	J	CDR3	DNA
many	-	16	TRBV5-1	TRBJ2-1	CASSLPLQGLYNEQFF	TGCGCCAGCAGCTTGCCTCTACAGGGCCTTTACAATGAGCAGTTCTTC
-	-	14	TRBV10-3	TRBJ2-1	CAISERQGYNEQFF	TGTGCCATCAGTGAGAGGCAGGGCTACAATGAGCAGTTCTTC
-	TRBD2	12	TRBV20-1	TRBJ2-1	CSQTSVYNEQFF	TGCAGCCAGACTAGCGTGTACAATGAGCAGTTCTTC
-	TRBD2	16	TRBV12-3/TRBV12-4	TRBJ2-1	CASSLGGLAVYNEQFF	TGTGCCAGCAGTTTAGGGGGACTAGCGGTTTACAATGAGCAGTTCTTC
-	-	16	TRBV15	TRBJ2-1	CATSRAAPRSYNEQFF	TGTGCCACCAGCAGAGCAGCCCCTCGGAGCTACAATGAGCAGTTCTTC
-	-	13	TRBV3-1	TRBJ2-7	CASSQDRGDEQYF	TGTGCCAGCAGCCAAGATCGCGGTGACGAGCAGTACTTC
-	-	16	TRBV6-1	TRBJ1-6	CASSARGQTTNSSLHF	TGTGCCAGCAGTGCCCGAGGACAGACTACCAATTCATCCCTCCACTTT
-	TRBD1	14	TRBV5-1	TRBJ1-4	CASSDGTGDEKLFF	TGCGCCAGCAGCGACGGGACAGGGGACGAAAAACTGTTTTTT
-	-	14	TRBV28	TRBJ2-7	CASSLSTILAEQYF	TGTGCCAGCAGCCTAAGTACTATTCTCGCCGAGCAGTACTTC
-	TRBD2	17	TRBV11-2	TRBJ2-7	CASSLVWGGLAGAEQYF	TGTGCCAGCAGCTTAGTGTGGGGGGGACTAGCGGGAGCCGAGCAGTACTTC
-	-	12	TRBV7-2	TRBJ1-2	CASSLVVYGYTF	TGTGCCAGCAGCTTAGTAGTCTATGGCTACACCTTC